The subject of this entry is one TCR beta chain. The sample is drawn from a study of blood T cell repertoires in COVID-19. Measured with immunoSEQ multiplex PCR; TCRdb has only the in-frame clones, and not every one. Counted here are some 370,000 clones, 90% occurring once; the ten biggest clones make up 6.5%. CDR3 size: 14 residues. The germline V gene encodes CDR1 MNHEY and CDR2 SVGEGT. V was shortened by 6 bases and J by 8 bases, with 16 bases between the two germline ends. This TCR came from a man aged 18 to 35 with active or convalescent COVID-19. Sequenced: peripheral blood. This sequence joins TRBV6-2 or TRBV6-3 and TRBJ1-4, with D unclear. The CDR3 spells CASRPRRLEEKLFF. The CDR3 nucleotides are TGTGCCAGCAGACCTAGGCGGCTTGAAGAAAAACTGTTTTTT.